This T cell receptor beta chain was sequenced in a study of shared clonotypes between healthy human individuals. Study-wide findings and caveats: Blood alone was sampled, and tissue repertoires likely differ.

This clone was counted once. Antigen unknown. Per the germline V gene, CDR1 is GTSNPN and CDR2 is SVGIG (reference sequence). The CDR3 loop spans 12 amino acids. V lost 3 bases to trimming and J lost 7 bases, with 13 bases between them. This table comes from immunoSEQ multiplex PCR, and its TCRdb copy is limited to in-frame clones, with some not included. The sample consists of about 2.4 million clones, more than 85% of them appearing once. This TCR was recovered from a young man in good health. Some clones in this sample may be carry-over from other donors' samples. The sequenced sample was naive CD4+ T cells from PBMCs. Subset indicated: CD45RA+ positively selected. V is TRBV30 and J is TRBJ2-7; D possibly corresponds to TRBD2 (7 bases). The CDR3 bases are TGTGCCTGGAGGCGGGGGCAAGGGGAGCAGTACTTC. This gives the protein CAWRRGQGEQYF. The whole variable domain, remainder taken from reference TRBV30 and TRBJ2-7, is SQTIHQWPATLVQPVGSPLSLECTVEGTSNPNLYWYRQAAGRGLQLLFYSVGIGQISSEVPQNLSASRPQDRQFILSSKKLLLSDSGFYLCAWRRGQGEQYFGPGTRLTVT.